One and the same sample provided the 14 T cell receptor beta chains below, sequenced in a study of Tregs in tolerant kidney transplant recipients. TCRdb keeps only in-frame clones here, not all; method: immunoSEQ multiplex PCR. This sample has about 73,000 clones, with roughly 90% found just once. The sample here was Tregs from blood, taken before the transplant. The receptors come from a human donor who received a combined kidney and bone marrow transplant.

This sequence joins TRBV5-1 and TRBJ2-1; 9 bases match TRBD1. Germline V CDR1 and CDR2: SGHRS, YFSETQ. With V trimmed by 3 bases and J by 8 bases, 3 bases remained unmatched. The CDR3 sequence is 13 residues long. In DNA, the CDR3 is TGCGCCAGCAGCTCGGACAGGGGAGATGAGCAGTTCTTC. It yields the protein CASSSDRGDEQFF.

This chain uses TRBV18 with TRBJ2-3; D might be TRBD2 (5 bases). The germline V gene has CDR1 KGHSH and CDR2 LQKENI. CDR3 size: 13 residues. Trimming cost V 0 bases and J 5 bases, with 6 bases left between them. The CDR3 bases are TGTGCCAGCTCACCACCCGGGGTAGATACGCAGTATTTT. This sequence encodes CASSPPGVDTQYF.

The genes are TRBV4-2 and TRBJ1-1; 8 bases are shared with TRBD1. Germline V gene sequence: CDR1 LGHNA, CDR2 YNFKEQ. This CDR3 contains 15 residues. The trim removed 1 base at V and 4 bases at J, leaving 5 bases unmatched. As DNA, the CDR3 is TGTGCCAGCAGCCAAGCCAGGGGGCTTGTCACTGAAGCTTTCTTT. This sequence encodes CASSQARGLVTEAFF.

This clone has only a few counts. The chain carries TRBV5-1 and TRBJ2-3; TRBD2 matches 7 bases. This CDR3 spans 17 amino acids. Germline V gives CDR1 SGHRS, CDR2 YFSETQ. The J segment lost 2 bases and the V segment lost 1 base, leaving 10 bases of the junction unmatched. CDR3 sequence (DNA): TGCGCCAGCAGCTTGAGGGCTAGCGGAGCAAACACAGATACGCAGTATTTT. It yields the protein CASSLRASGANTDTQYF.

The chain combines TRBV5-1 with TRBJ2-3; D not certain. This CDR3 has 14 amino acids. Trimming shortened V by 4 bases and J by 7 bases, and 16 bases separated the two germline ends. Germline V CDR1 and CDR2: SGHRS, YFSETQ. The CDR3 protein is CASSDDQATHTQYF. In DNA, the CDR3 is TGCGCCAGCAGCGACGACCAAGCGACGCATACGCAGTATTTT.

This sequence joins TRBV28 and TRBJ1-3; maybe TRBD1 (6 bases). Germline values: CDR1 MDHEN, CDR2 SYDVKM. The CDR3 loop spans 16 amino acids. The V and J ends lost 3 bases and 0 bases respectively, with 12 bases between them. Written as DNA, the CDR3 is TGTGCCAGCAGTTTCGGACAGACATACTCTGGAAACACCATATATTTT. Translated: CASSFGQTYSGNTIYF.

This clone was found once. CDR3 DNA: TGTGCCAGCAGCCGAACCTCTAGCGGGATTGATACGCAGTATTTT. Its protein is CASSRTSSGIDTQYF. The rearrangement uses TRBV7-6 and TRBJ2-3; 9 positions agree with TRBD2. CDR1 is SGHVS, CDR2 FNYEAQ, per germline. Trimming cost V 5 bases and J 6 bases; bases outside gene matches: 9. The CDR3 runs to 15 residues.

The V and J genes are TRBV6-1 and TRBJ2-5; tentatively, D is TRBD2 (5 bases). The V and J ends lost 1 base and 1 base respectively, with 13 bases between them. CDR3 length: 16 amino acids. The germline V gene encodes CDR1 MNHNS and CDR2 SASEGT. CDR3 sequence: CASSEGPGVSQETQYF. CDR3 DNA sequence: TGTGCCAGCAGTGAAGGTCCCGGGGTGAGCCAAGAGACCCAGTACTTC.

The chain recombines TRBV30 with TRBJ1-2; the D gene is possibly TRBD1 (5 bases). There are 13 residues in the CDR3. Germline V CDR1 and CDR2: GTSNPN, SVGIG (reference sequence). Trimming cost V 4 bases and J 3 bases, with 12 bases left between them. CDR3 sequence (DNA): TGTGCCTGGATCTGGGGAGGGGACTATGGCTACACCTTC. Translated, it gives CAWIWGGDYGYTF.

This rearrangement joins TRBV6-5 to TRBJ2-5; 10 positions match TRBD1. In germline, CDR1 is MNHEY, CDR2 SVGAGI. Trimming cost V 4 bases and J 4 bases; bases outside gene matches: 0. The CDR3 runs 13 residues. Here the CDR3 reads CASSWTGGETQYF. DNA of the CDR3: TGTGCCAGCAGTTGGACAGGGGGAGAGACCCAGTACTTC.

The V and J genes are TRBV5-4 and TRBJ1-2; TRBD1 is a possible D gene (5 bases). Germline V gives CDR1 SGHNT, CDR2 YYREEE (reference sequence). The V gene lost 0 bases and the J gene lost 3 bases, with 9 bases spanning the gap. The CDR3 contains 14 residues. In nucleotides, the CDR3 is TGTGCCAGCAGCTTGGCAGGGAGAGACTATGGCTACACCTTC. It translates to CASSLAGRDYGYTF.

This clone was seen a single time. This chain uses TRBV9 with TRBJ2-7; 9 positions agree with TRBD2. The junction had 13 bases not matched to a gene; V was cut back by 2 bases and J by 4 bases. The CDR3 extends over 17 amino acids. Germline-derived CDR1 and CDR2 are SGDLS and YYNGEE. The CDR3: CASSVGAASGAIYEQYF. The CDR3 DNA reads as TGTGCCAGCAGCGTGGGGGCGGCTAGCGGGGCCATTTACGAGCAGTACTTC.

The chain employs TRBV27 and TRBJ1-5, with D maybe TRBD1 (6 bases). V lost 5 bases, J lost 5 bases, and 10 bases lay in between. The germline V gene has CDR1 MNHEY and CDR2 SMNVEV (reference sequence). This CDR3 is built from 13 residues. The CDR3 DNA reads as TGTGCCAGCAGTCCACAGGGCCATCAGCCCCAGCATTTT. It specifies CASSPQGHQPQHF.

This chain joins TRBV4-2 and TRBJ1-2, with D maybe TRBD1 (5 bases). This CDR3 contains 15 residues. V was shortened by 1 base and J by 7 bases, with 16 bases between the two germline ends. Looked up from germline, CDR1 is LGHNA and CDR2 is YNFKEQ. The CDR3 here is CASSQGLRGAGGYTF. CDR3 coding DNA: TGTGCCAGCAGCCAAGGTCTGAGGGGTGCAGGTGGCTACACCTTC.